The sequence of this T cell receptor (beta chain) was determined in a study of shared clonotypes between healthy human individuals. The wider study: Per donor, three plates held CD4 naive cells, three held CD4 memory, two held CD8 naive and one held CD8 memory.

In the source study's methods: Owing to the provision of junction-only sequences devoid of quality scores by immunoSEQ, filtering differed. The assay was immunoSEQ multiplex PCR, and TCRdb's table has in-frame clones only and misses some. The DNA gave D and trimming, while V, J and clone size come from that table. In the table there are hundreds of thousands of clones, around 86% of which are singletons. Germline V gene sequence: CDR1 SGHNT, CDR2 YENEEA. The CDR3 has 14 residues. Between the trimmed V and J ends, which lost 5 bases and 2 bases, there was a span of 13 bases. Those who donated, Caucasian adults without exception, all lived in Nashville, Tennessee. On this clone itself: Its antigen remains unidentified.

Study-wide points: Unshared clonotypes carried lower generation probabilities than those common to all four donors.

This receptor was identified in a man aged 18 to 35 in good health. The chain joins TRBV11-3 to TRBJ2-7; possibly TRBD1 or TRBD2 for D (5 bases each). The sequencing sample was made of memory CD8+ T cells sorted from blood. Sample subset: CD45RO+ cells pooled with CCR7-negative TemRA cells. The CDR3 bases are TGTGCCAGCAGCGCCCGGGACGGAACCTACGAGCAGTACTTC. This encodes CASSARDGTYEQYF.